This record looks at one T cell receptor (beta chain) sequence and its context. Germline values: CDR1 SQVTM, CDR2 ANQGSEA. The V end was cut by 7 bases, the J end by 3 bases, with 9 bases between. This CDR3 spans 11 amino acids. This entry belongs to a study of T cell changes during pregnancy in multiple sclerosis. Repertoires were generated with immunoSEQ multiplex PCR, while TCRdb's copy carries only in-frame clones and drops some. This sample carries 69,000 or so clones, approximately 91% of them seen once, and the ten largest clones take 1.4%. This TCR was sampled from a female donor with multiple sclerosis, enrolled in a pregnancy study. This sample comprised peripheral blood, obtained in the third trimester of pregnancy. This rearrangement joins TRBV29-1 to TRBJ1-1, with D possibly being TRBD1 (5 bases). Written as DNA, the CDR3 is TGCAGCGCCGGGGGGGACACTGAAGCTTTCTTT. Its protein is CSAGGDTEAFF.